The source of this T cell receptor (beta chain) is a study of blood T cells in healthy people across ages. General observations from the study: Naive and antigen-experienced cells were not separated, limiting conclusive comparison. Comparison with aged donors showed that long-lived donors had more naive CD4+ cells and higher diversity.

On this clonotype itself: The antigen remains undetermined.

Next came a second PCR, run for 7 to 11 cycles, which used a sample-barcoded 5' primer along with a J-beta primer mix. TCRdb itself ran the 5' RACE reads through MiXCR, one entry per CDR3 protein. The data contain some 1.4 million distinct CDR3 sequences, about 43% of them singletons. Trimming removed 8 bases at V and 2 bases at J, with 15 bases between. The CDR3 is made up of 15 amino acids. The germline gives CDR1 MNHNY, CDR2 SVGAGI (reference sequence). The V call is TRBV6-6, the J call TRBJ1-4, with D perhaps matching TRBD1 (5 bases). This sequence was found in a woman in her late teens or twenties in good health. The sequencing sample was made of blood. The CDR3 sequence: CASDRAGLTNEKLFF. As DNA, the CDR3 is TGTGCCAGCGATAGGGCAGGGCTGACTAATGAAAAACTGTTTTTT.